This TCR beta chain was identified in a study of naive and memory T cell subsets. The beta constant-region primer was an equimolar mix of two oligonucleotides covering TRBC1 and TRBC2. Four rounds of PCR amplified the ligated cDNA using nested alpha and beta constant-region primers plus SP2. In TCRdb, the UMI-ligation and nested PCR reads were re-called with MiXCR into one record per CDR3 protein. In the table there are around 18,000 distinct CDR3 sequences, approximately 9.4% of which are singletons. Germline-derived CDR1 and CDR2 are SGHDT and YYEEEE. This CDR3 contains 15 residues. V was clipped by 0 bases and J by 3 bases, with 11 bases between them. This clonotype has a handful of counts. Alpha and beta libraries were amplified separately from the second PCR onward. Four subsets defined by CD45RA and CD27 were sorted after CD3, CD4, CD8 and live/dead staining.

V is TRBV5-6 and J is TRBJ2-3; possibly TRBD2 for D (6 bases). This receptor was obtained from a human donor in good health. Sequencing was carried out using central memory CD8+ T cells from blood. The chain's CDR3 is CASSLAFAGTDTQYF. CDR3 coding DNA: TGTGCCAGCAGCTTGGCCTTTGCGGGGACAGATACGCAGTATTTT.